This T cell receptor beta chain comes out of a study of T cell repertoires in aging, cancer and after chemotherapy. Study-level information: Glioblastoma patients receiving temozolomide-based therapy gave paired samples before and after chemotherapy. Millions of TCR reads were in the whole dataset. General study results and limits: Untreated cancer patients had significantly lower blood TCR diversity than age-matched healthy donors. Healthy donors lost TCR diversity with age mainly through richness, cancer patients through richness and evenness.

Multiplex touch-down PCR with TRB-A/B primers amplified rearranged V-D-J TRB sequences. TCRdb reprocessed the multiplex PCR reads with MiXCR, giving one entry per CDR3 protein. The sample shows fewer than 6,000 distinct CDR3 sequences, roughly a quarter of them seen only once. This clonotype showed up just a few times. What it recognizes is unknown. Looked up from germline, CDR1 is MNHNS and CDR2 is SASEGT. The CDR3 has 14 amino acids. V shed 7 bases, J shed 2 bases, and the junction held 6 bases outside the gene matches. Amplification of TCR beta used genomic DNA extracted from peripheral blood. Sequenced sample: blood. The chain is built from TRBV6-1 and TRBJ1-1; TRBD1 aligns across 8 bases. This TCR was recovered from a human donor with a solid tumor. The chain's CDR3 is CASTMDRVNTEAFF. Written as DNA, the CDR3 is TGTGCCAGCACCATGGACAGGGTTAACACTGAAGCTTTCTTT.